This T cell receptor beta chain was retrieved from a study of blood T cell repertoires in COVID-19. Only in-frame clones appear in the TCRdb table, and some are missing; sequencing was by immunoSEQ multiplex PCR. In the table there are about 310,000 clones, around 87% of which are singletons. Germline V gene lookup returns CDR1 MGHRA and CDR2 YSYEKL. The CDR3 has 14 amino acids. V shed 1 base and J 6 bases; nucleotides not matched to a gene: 0. This clone turned up a few times. Specimen: peripheral blood. The rearrangement uses TRBV4-1 and TRBJ2-2; 9 nucleotides agree with TRBD1. The sequence was obtained from a man aged 50 to 60 with active or convalescent COVID-19. This CDR3 reads CASSQGDRAGELFF. Written as DNA, the CDR3 is TGCGCCAGCAGCCAAGGGGACAGGGCCGGGGAGCTGTTTTTT.